This record concerns one TCR beta chain sequence. CDR3 length: 14 residues. The V gene's germline CDR1 is MGHRA and CDR2 YSYEKL. Trimming left V 3 bases short and J 0 bases short, with 8 bases between. Profiled with immunoSEQ multiplex PCR; TCRdb holds only in-frame clones, not every one. The table lists 200,000 or so clones, roughly 92% of them singletons. These data belong to a study of T cell responses to AZD1222 COVID-19 vaccine. The chain combines TRBV4-1 with TRBJ1-1; D is ambiguous. The sequencing used peripheral blood, collected 28 days after the second AZD1222 dose. This TCR was recovered from an adult who received the AZD1222 COVID-19 vaccine. The CDR3 region has the DNA TGCGCCAGCAGCCATGCCAGGATGAACACTGAAGCTTTCTTT. It translates to CASSHARMNTEAFF.